This T cell receptor (beta chain) was observed in a study of cytomegalovirus exposure and HLA in healthy donors. The study's findings and limits: Serostatus for CMV was the only available immune exposure information. Later analysis showed TCR association rates varying by HLA locus, highest for DRB1 and lowest for HLA-C. The authors confirmed in vitro that a few CMV-associated chains were specific for CMV antigens.

PCR used 60 Vbeta primers and 13 Jbeta primers. This table comes from immunoSEQ multiplex PCR, and its TCRdb copy is limited to in-frame clones, with some not included. This sample carries around 130,000 clones, around 77% of them seen once, and the ten largest clones take 0.94%. Remarks on this clone: The target antigen is unknown.

Trimming removed 0 bases from V and 7 bases from J, with 14 bases in between. In germline, CDR1 is SGHRS, CDR2 YFSETQ. The CDR3 has 15 residues. The chain combines TRBV5-1 with TRBJ1-3; D uncertain. The TCR sequence derives from a woman aged 60 to 75 in good health and CMV-seronegative. Material: PBMCs. The chain's CDR3 is CASSLAPREPNTIYF. CDR3 nucleotide sequence: TGCGCCAGCAGCTTGGCCCCCCGGGAGCCCAACACCATATATTTT.